This T cell receptor (beta chain) was found in a study of T cells in Graves' hyperthyroidism and ophthalmopathy. V dropped 3 bases and J dropped 3; count of bases not matched to a gene: 5. The CDR3 contains 15 residues. Germline CDR1 reads SGHTA; CDR2 reads FQGNSA. Authors of the study amplified TCR beta CDR3 regions from RNA transcripts. The study used the HTBI primer set for a first-round RT-PCR of the TCR CDR3. MiXCR, applied by TCRdb to the multiplex PCR reads, yields one record per CDR3 protein. The sample consists of approximately 600,000 distinct CDR3 sequences, less than 25% of them appearing once. This clonotype was detected many times.

The clonotype comes from a man between 25 and 39 years old with Graves' ophthalmopathy. The chain links TRBV7-2 to TRBJ2-3; 8 nucleotides line up with TRBD2. Sequencing was done on a sample of blood. The DNA for the CDR3 is TGTGCCAGCAGCTTGAGCGGGAGTGAGACAGATACGCAGTATTTT. It is translated as CASSLSGSETDTQYF.